Below are 25 T cell receptor beta chains sequenced from a single sample in a study of blood T cell repertoires in COVID-19 (dated by TCRdb to 2018 to 2021). The library was prepared using the immunoSEQ multiplex PCR assay. Here the immuneACCESS table is served through TCRdb, limited to in-frame sequences with V and J called. Missing clones are a known gap in these copies; in checked studies unresolved V genes cover under half, and the rest lacks a known reason. The sample table holds about 280,000 clones, of which around 90% were seen once. Over 4% of the sample is held by the ten biggest clonotypes. The sequenced sample was PBMCs or T cells enriched from blood (not recorded which). These receptors originate from a woman under 40 with acute COVID-19.

This chain joins TRBV11-2 and TRBJ2-1; 12 bases map to TRBD2. The CDR3 is 17 amino acids. Looked up from germline, CDR1 is SGHAT and CDR2 is FQNNGV. V lost 6 bases and J lost 7; bases outside the gene matches: 13. The CDR3 loop reads CASRSLAGGTPMNEQFF. The DNA of the CDR3 is TGTGCCAGCAGATCACTAGCGGGAGGAACCCCAATGAATGAGCAGTTCTTC.

This sequence joins TRBV3-1 (or the pseudogene TRBV3-2) and TRBJ1-6, with TRBD1 as a possible D gene (6 bases). The CDR3 consists of 14 residues. Trimming stripped 0 bases from V and 11 bases from J, with 11 bases between. Germline assignment: CDR1 LGHDT and CDR2 YNNKEL (reference sequence). CDR3 sequence (DNA): TGTGCCAGCAGCCAAGAGTACAGGGTTCCACCCCTCCACTTT. Amino acid sequence: CASSQEYRVPPLHF.

For this clone: A junction end diverges from the germline sequence, so it may reflect a read error. The chain employs TRBV12-3 or TRBV12-4 and TRBJ1-1, with 7 bases aligning to TRBD1. The CDR3 is 13 amino acids. The CDR3: CASSLGTVRFTFF. The CDR3 region has the DNA TGTGCCAGCAGCTTAGGGACAGTCAGGTTTACTTTCTTT.

This chain connects TRBV9 to TRBJ2-1; D might be TRBD1 (6 bases). CDR3 size: 15 residues. Germline CDR1 is SGDLS and CDR2 is YYNGEE. V was shortened by 3 bases and J by 1 base, with 11 bases between the two germline ends. The CDR3 DNA reads as TGTGCCAGCAGCGGGAACAGGGCTTCCTACAATGAGCAGTTCTTC. It is translated as CASSGNRASYNEQFF.

The J gene is TRBJ1-6, the V gene TRBV3-1 (or the pseudogene TRBV3-2); D is ambiguous. This CDR3 is built from 15 residues. In germline, CDR1 is LGHDT, CDR2 YNNKEL (reference sequence). The V end lost 0 bases, the J end lost 7 bases, and 10 bases lay between the germline ends. For the CDR3, the DNA is TGTGCCAGCAGCCAAGATGCGGGTTGGAATTCACCCCTCCACTTT. Protein: CASSQDAGWNSPLHF.

The V call is TRBV5-4, the J call TRBJ2-1, with D perhaps matching TRBD2 (5 bases). This CDR3 has 13 amino acids. The V gene's germline CDR1 is SGHNT and CDR2 YYREEE (reference sequence). V lost 9 bases to trimming and J lost 1 base, with 11 bases between them. CDR3 in DNA: TGTGCCACCGCACGAGGGTCCTACAATGAGCAGTTCTTC. It is translated as CATARGSYNEQFF.

The rearrangement links TRBV21-1 to TRBJ2-1; TRBD2, the table's D call, lacks a check against the DNA. TRBV21-1 is a known pseudogene. The CDR3 contains 16 residues. CDR3 sequence reads: CASSKAWSSSYNEQFF. CDR3 bases: TGTGCCAGCAGCAAAGCGTGGTCGAGCTCCTACAATGAGCAGTTCTTC.

The CDR3 reads CASSPRQGSSEAFF. The CDR3 DNA reads TGTGCCAGCAGTCCGAGACAGGGTAGCTCTGAAGCTTTCTTT. The chain is built from TRBV28 and TRBJ1-1; TRBD1 agrees at 7 bases. The trim removed 5 bases at V and 6 bases at J, leaving 9 bases unmatched. Germline CDR1 is MDHEN and CDR2 is SYDVKM. The CDR3 is 14 amino acids.

This clone was detected a few times. CDR3 residues: CASSRGGTGQSGYTF. The CDR3 DNA sequence: TGTGCCAGCAGCCGAGGCGGGACAGGGCAATCTGGCTACACCTTC. The chain is built from TRBV7-8 and TRBJ1-2, with 9 bases lining up with TRBD1. The V and J ends lost 5 bases and 7 bases, in that order; junction bases with no gene match: 11. The germline gives CDR1 SGHVS, CDR2 FQNEAQ. CDR3 size: 15 residues.

The gene calls are TRBV7-9 and TRBJ2-7; no clear D. With 5 bases removed from V and 2 bases from J, the gap between germline ends came to 13 bases. The CDR3 is made up of 14 amino acids. Per germline, CDR1 SEHNR and CDR2 FQNEAQ (reference sequence). In DNA, the CDR3 is TGTGCCAGCAGCCCGCCAACAGTTCCCTACGAGCAGTACTTC. Its translation is CASSPPTVPYEQYF. The full variable domain, with the rest looked up from reference TRBV7-9 and TRBJ2-7, is DTGVSQNPRHKITKRGQNVTFRCDPISEHNRLYWYRQTLGQGPEFLTYFQNEAQLEKSRLLSDRFSAERPKGSFSTLEIQRTEQGDSAMYLCASSPPTVPYEQYFGPGTRLTVT.

The V call is TRBV11-3, the J call TRBJ2-2; 10 bases line up with TRBD1. Trimming cost V 6 bases and J 6 bases; bases outside gene matches: 7. The CDR3 spans 15 residues. The germline gives CDR1 SGHNT, CDR2 YENEEA. The CDR3 DNA follows: TGTGCCAGCAGTCAAGGAGGACAGGGGGCCGGGGAGCTGTTTTTT. Protein sequence: CASSQGGQGAGELFF.

V gene TRBV24-1 combines with J gene TRBJ2-2, with D unresolved. Germline CDR1 reads KGHDR; CDR2 reads SFDVKD. CDR3 size: 14 residues. Trimming stripped 3 bases from V and 5 bases from J, with 9 bases between. The CDR3 region is CATSDATVTGELFF. The CDR3 bases are TGTGCCACCAGTGATGCGACTGTGACCGGGGAGCTGTTTTTT.

The chain carries TRBV28 and TRBJ1-2, with TRBD1 matching 7 bases. This CDR3 contains 12 residues. V lost 5 bases, J lost 3 bases, and 0 bases stayed unmatched. Germline V gene data show CDR1 as MDHEN and CDR2 as SYDVKM. The CDR3 region is CASSDRDYGYTF. CDR3 DNA: TGTGCCAGCAGTGACAGGGACTATGGCTACACCTTC.

This chain links TRBV27 with TRBJ2-7; 7 bases are a match to TRBD1. The CDR3 has 16 amino acids. CDR1 and CDR2 (germline): MNHEY, SMNVEV (reference sequence). Trimming removed 6 bases from V and 1 base from J; junction bases left unmatched: 12. The CDR3 DNA is TGTGCCAGCAGCCACCTAACCACAGGGGTATCCTACGAGCAGTACTTC. Residues: CASSHLTTGVSYEQYF.

The chain joins TRBV3-1 (or the pseudogene TRBV3-2) to TRBJ2-1, with TRBD2 matching 8 bases. V lost 1 base to trimming and J lost 5 bases; unmatched junction nucleotides: 4. The germline V gene has CDR1 LGHDT and CDR2 YNNKEL (reference sequence). CDR3 length: 15 residues. CDR3 residues: CASSQAGGLDNEQFF. In nucleotides, the CDR3 is TGTGCCAGCAGCCAAGCGGGAGGGCTTGACAATGAGCAGTTCTTC.

Only one count was recorded for this clone. The J gene is TRBJ2-1, the V gene TRBV2; the match to TRBD2 covers 13 bases. Trimming at V came to 5 bases and at J to 1 base, leaving 8 bases not matched to a gene. The CDR3 loop spans 18 amino acids. Germline values: CDR1 SNHLY, CDR2 FYNNEI. The CDR3 nucleotides are TGTGCCAGCAGTTCTGGACTAGCGGGAGTTCGGTCCTACAATGAGCAGTTCTTC. Residues: CASSSGLAGVRSYNEQFF.

The V call is TRBV6-5, the J call TRBJ1-6; 7 nucleotides line up with TRBD1. Germline V CDR1 and CDR2: MNHEY, SVGAGI. The CDR3 extends over 14 amino acids. V lost 6 bases to trimming and J lost 6 bases; unmatched junction nucleotides: 5. The CDR3 nucleotides read TGTGCCAGCAGACGCGGACAGGTTAATTCACCCCTCCACTTT. Its translation is CASRRGQVNSPLHF.

The gene calls are TRBV20-1 and TRBJ1-3, with D possibly being TRBD1 (5 bases). In germline, CDR1 is DFQATT, CDR2 SNEGSKA (reference sequence). CDR3 length: 21 amino acids. Trimming took 3 bases from V and 0 from J, leaving 30 bases between them. The CDR3 reads CSASRWVLCLRGKVSGNTIYF. The CDR3 DNA is TGCAGTGCTAGTAGATGGGTTTTGTGTTTAAGGGGTAAAGTCTCTGGAAACACCATATATTTT.

J is TRBJ1-1 and V is TRBV7-2; 10 bases align to TRBD1. The CDR3 totals 16 residues. The V gene end was trimmed by 5 bases and the J gene end by 3 bases; junction bases not matched to a gene: 9. From germline, CDR1 is SGHTA and CDR2 FQGNSA. The CDR3 reads CASSPRQGARDTEAFF. As DNA, the CDR3 is TGTGCCAGCAGCCCGAGACAGGGGGCGCGGGACACTGAAGCTTTCTTT.

The chain links TRBV6-1 to TRBJ2-3; D not certain. V was pared by 1 base and J by 6 bases, with 11 bases between. The CDR3 is 14 amino acids. The germline CDR1 and CDR2 sequences are MNHNS and SASEGT. The CDR3 loop is CASSEVASWDTQYF. CDR3 bases: TGTGCCAGCAGTGAAGTTGCCAGTTGGGATACGCAGTATTTT.

The chain recombines TRBV7-2 with TRBJ2-3; TRBD1 matches 8 bases. Per the germline V gene, CDR1 is SGHTA and CDR2 is FQGNSA. Trimming at V came to 0 bases and at J to 6 bases, leaving 11 bases not matched to a gene. The CDR3 has 17 amino acids. The CDR3 reads CASSLAVSTGGTDTQYF. The DNA of the CDR3 is TGTGCCAGCAGCTTAGCGGTTTCTACAGGGGGAACGGATACGCAGTATTTT.

This chain links TRBV28 with TRBJ1-1; 7 bases are shared with TRBD1. Germline V lookup: CDR1 MDHEN, CDR2 SYDVKM. CDR3 length equals 14 residues. V lost 8 bases and J lost 0; bases outside the gene matches: 6. CDR3 sequence (DNA): TGTGCCAGCGTTACACAGGGGTTGAACACTGAAGCTTTCTTT. Its protein is CASVTQGLNTEAFF.

The rearrangement uses TRBV10-1 and TRBJ2-7; 10 bases are a match to TRBD2. The germline V gene encodes CDR1 WNHNN and CDR2 SYGVQD (reference sequence). The CDR3 is 15 residues long. V lost 4 bases and J lost 0; bases outside the gene matches: 3. CDR3 bases: TGCGCCAGCAGTGGTTCTAGCGGGAGCTCCTACGAGCAGTACTTC. As protein: CASSGSSGSSYEQYF.

The genes are TRBV4-1 and TRBJ1-6; a weak D match, TRBD1 (5 bases). The germline V and J ends were trimmed by 0 bases and 14 bases, with 26 bases remaining between them. The CDR3 loop spans 18 amino acids. Looked up from germline, CDR1 is MGHRA and CDR2 is YSYEKL. The CDR3 DNA sequence: TGCGCCAGCAGCCAAGATGATTTCCTTGGACACGGCGATAGGACCCTCCACTTT. It encodes CASSQDDFLGHGDRTLHF.

The chain joins TRBV10-3 to TRBJ1-5, with TRBD1 matching over 7 bases. CDR3 size: 15 residues. CDR1 ENHRY and CDR2 SYGVKD come from the germline V gene. Unmatched junction bases numbered 4, after V lost 3 bases and J lost 2 bases. The CDR3 loop is CAISEPGQGNQPQHF. The DNA for the CDR3 is TGTGCCATCAGTGAACCCGGACAGGGCAATCAGCCCCAGCATTTT.